This T cell receptor (beta chain) was recovered during a study of cytomegalovirus exposure and HLA in healthy donors (dated by TCRdb to 2016 to 2017). Study-wide context: In an earlier analysis of approximately 640 of the donors, 250 to 350 Gb of sequence data and about 110 million unique TCR beta sequences from roughly 180 million T cells were reported. Donor age, sex, ethnicity and CMV serostatus were collected together with the repertoire data. An early release covering some 640 HLA-typed donors comprised approximately 290 gigabases of sequencing data and roughly 85 million unique TCR sequences. To predict cytomegalovirus infection status, the study combined high-throughput TCR immunosequencing, statistical association of individual TCRs with disease status, and machine learning. Every repertoire in the discovery cohort had been generated on one and the same sequencing platform. Typing coverage varied by locus: roughly 629-630 donors for A, B, C, DRB1 and DQB1; 500 to 550 for DQA1; approximately 570 for DPA1; approximately 450 for DPB1. A later genetic analysis used genome-wide SNP genotypes for about 55% of the 666 donors, treating that subset as a discovery cohort. Four or five DR-DQ haplotypes were treated as single units for association and clustering because of strong linkage in the cohort. Of the 300 to 450 genotyped donors, 70% to 90% were placed in the genetic ancestry cluster associated with self-reported Caucasian donors. The study aimed to test whether cataloging public T cell receptors could reveal signatures of past pathogen exposure. Using immunosequencing, the study profiled T cell repertoires from around 670 subjects and related those repertoires to cytomegalovirus serostatus. Rather than using new phenotypic data, the later analysis identified candidate immune exposures from TCR beta sequences and from how often those sequences occurred across donors. Besides the first cohort of hundreds of subjects, a separate validation cohort made up of around 120 different subjects was used. Among about 370 genotyped donors of the cohort, an average of roughly 230,000 unique TCR beta nucleotide sequences was sequenced per donor, of which 15% to 20% were non-productive. Both class I and class II loci were covered by HLA typing, at four-digit resolution. A later analysis re-analyzed previously published TCR beta repertoires from approximately 700 donors and added high-resolution HLA genotyping to study TCR occurrence patterns. An earlier analysis of some 500 of the donors used high-throughput TCR beta sequencing to judge whether each TCR beta V gene segment behaved as functional or pseudogenic. Broader findings and caveats from the paper: Roughly uniform sequencing depth across donors was assumed in presence/absence analyses, although this assumption may not hold. The study listed 164 TCR beta chains as associated with cytomegalovirus. Several of the top co-occurrence clusters appeared to be linked to parvovirus B19, influenza, CMV and Epstein-Barr virus, according to a later analysis. About 17 rarely observed V segments, including chromosome 9 orphons, were excluded from the earlier analysis of some 590 of the donors because counts were too low. In a later genetic analysis, a missense DCLRE1C variant was associated with V-gene and J-gene trimming of TCR beta chains, and the association was replicated in an independent cohort. In a later analysis, most CMV-associated TCR beta chains were found to appear HLA-restricted, with HLA associations seemingly driven largely by CMV exposure. Linkage disequilibrium might explain the correlated functional status among segregating V segments, but an unknown experimental factor could not be ruled out. The only immune exposure information available for the cohort was CMV serostatus. In both the original and validation cohorts, the classifier was reported to diagnose cytomegalovirus status with high specificity and sensitivity. In this cohort, only TCR beta chains were sequenced, and detectable features were limited by the absence of alpha or paired-chain data. A later analysis found that HLA-associated TCR beta chains were more clonally expanded and had lower generation probabilities than equally common non-associated chains. It was suggested by the authors that the approach could potentially be generalized to other disease states and immunological phenotypes. A group of highly shared sequence variants was considered likely to be a technical artifact of the sequencing pipeline. A further reported finding was that TCR beta sequences accurately predicted the HLA-A and HLA-B alleles for most subjects in the first cohort. Strong co-occurrence of HLA alleles, especially DR and DQ, made assigning TCR associations to individual alleles difficult. In an earlier analysis of more than 500 of the donors, most TCR beta V segments appeared in productive rearrangements about 90% or about 30% of the time, broadly matching IMGT annotations. A later analysis associated 16,951 TCR beta sequences with specific HLA alleles at a false discovery rate of 0.05. In a later analysis, the rate of TCR association differed among HLA loci, with DRB1 alleles having the most associated TCRs and HLA-C alleles having the fewest. Most TCR sequences were observed very rarely across donors, whereas some public TCRs were present in many individuals. Because HLA typing was missing for some donors at each locus, association tests included only the typed subset. A later genetic analysis reported fewer N-insertions in productive TCRs among donors in an Asian-associated ancestry cluster than the roughly 620-donor mean. A few of the identified cytomegalovirus-associated TCR beta chains were confirmed in vitro to be specific for cytomegalovirus antigens. Some IMGT-functional V segments, including TRBV6-2 and TRBV6-3, could not be told apart with the 87-base-pair reads, so those segments were excluded.

CDR1 and CDR2, looked up from the germline V gene, are SNHLY and FYNNEI. The CDR3 holds 13 amino acids from the cysteine to the phenylalanine. Of all the DNA, just the CDR3 is kept, 39 bases in frame from base 1. V is clipped by 8 bases and J by 4 bases, and the sequence between their germline boundaries is 15 bases long. Library preparation used the immunoSEQ multiplex PCR assay. For the multiplex PCR, a mixture combining 60 forward primers for TCR Vbeta segments and 13 reverse primers for TCR Jbeta segments was used. The CDR3 region of rearranged TCR beta genes was amplified from genomic DNA by a multiplex PCR assay. On the Illumina HiSeq System, the amplified TCR beta libraries were sequenced as 87-base-pair reads. In the authors' own workflow: A later analysis tallied about 77 million unique TCR beta chains across the roughly 610 repertoires, and approximately 9.9 million of those chains were shared by two or more donors. A nearest-neighbor algorithm error-corrected the raw reads and collapsed the reads into unique sequences, merging closely related sequences to remove PCR and sequencing errors. To assign V, D and J gene segments, CDR3 sequences were aligned to IMGT reference sequences. For a sequence to be retained, a match of at least six nucleotides was required to both a V gene segment and a J gene segment. Rearrangements were classified as productive when the CDR3 lacked stop codons and remained in frame with V and J, and all other rearrangements were classified as non-productive. Following IMGT convention, CDR3 was defined as the stretch from the second conserved V-encoded cysteine to the conserved J-encoded phenylalanine. Sequences without an unambiguous match to a single V gene segment were excluded from the earlier analysis of a few hundred of the donors. In an earlier analysis of approximately 500 of the donors, a V segment was called functional when productive rearrangements were above 56.7%, and segregating when the standard deviation between donors exceeded 5%. A statistical classification framework was built for diagnosing cytomegalovirus status from the catalog of TCR beta chain sequences. In a later analysis, V and J genes were assigned by comparing TCR nucleotide sequences against IMGT/GENE-DB human TR gene sequences. A later analysis assigned CDR3 sequences and most-parsimonious VDJ recombination scenarios with the TCRdist pipeline. In a later analysis, each TCR beta chain was defined by its CDR3 amino acid sequence together with its V-gene family, and reads without a unique V-gene family were excluded. In a later analysis, approximately 640 highly shared, low-generation-probability nucleotide sequences were removed to address suspected cross-contamination and a sequencing artifact. In a later analysis, a clonal expansion index for each public chain was calculated from normalized within-repertoire ranks of inferred template counts. A later analysis computed generation probabilities with a VDJ recombination model fitted to out-of-frame rearrangements, and checked the results against IGoR. A later analysis scored TCR-TCR, TCR-HLA and TCR-CMV co-occurrence with hypergeometric tests, applying a repertoire-size bias correction to TCR pairs. To estimate false discovery rates, a later analysis permuted the HLA or CMV assignments 20 times. In a later analysis, co-occurring TCRs were grouped with DBSCAN, and TCRdist sequence similarity was added when clustering was performed within HLA-allele-positive subsets. For co-occurrence clustering, repertoires with fewer than 30,000 or more than 120,000 public chains were excluded, along with roughly 5 repertoires with anomalous nucleotide sharing. What TCRdb holds here is the immuneACCESS table cut down to in-frame rearrangements. Part of the clones is not present; checked against another copy, under half of the missing clones reflect an unresolved V gene, and the others are unexplained. The DNA was the basis for D and trimming; V, J and clone size are from that table. This sample holds more than 110,000 clones; 75% to 85% were observed only once. The ten largest clones take up about 2.5% of the sample.

In total, roughly 710 healthy bone marrow donors made up the cohort. At the time of sampling, all cohort members were nominally healthy, though unrecorded immune exposures were likely present. The donor tested CMV seronegative, placing the donor among the 350 to 400 seronegative members of the cohort. Every donor gave a peripheral blood sample, and the peripheral blood mononuclear cells from that sample were used for TCR beta sequencing. Genomic DNA was extracted from the blood cell samples with the Qiagen DNeasy Blood Extraction Kit. Of note for this clone: What this receptor recognizes is not known. Per-base qualities were not stored, and no clone one base away is much larger.

Source material: PBMCs. The chain is assembled from TRBV2 and TRBJ2-7; the D gene is possibly TRBD2, with 7 bases matching. This clonotype was obtained from a middle-aged man in good health and CMV-seronegative. The sequenced DNA is TGTGCCAGCTGGGGGGGGACATTGTACGAGCAGTACTTC. It translates as CASWGGTLYEQYF. Extended through the reference TRBV2 and TRBJ2-7 proteins, this CDR3 yields the full variable domain: EPEVTQTPSHQVTQMGQEVILRCVPISNHLYFYWYRQILGQKVEFLVSFYNNEISEKSEIFDDQFSVERPDGSNFTLKIRSTKLEDSAMYFCASWGGTLYEQYFGPGTRLTVT.